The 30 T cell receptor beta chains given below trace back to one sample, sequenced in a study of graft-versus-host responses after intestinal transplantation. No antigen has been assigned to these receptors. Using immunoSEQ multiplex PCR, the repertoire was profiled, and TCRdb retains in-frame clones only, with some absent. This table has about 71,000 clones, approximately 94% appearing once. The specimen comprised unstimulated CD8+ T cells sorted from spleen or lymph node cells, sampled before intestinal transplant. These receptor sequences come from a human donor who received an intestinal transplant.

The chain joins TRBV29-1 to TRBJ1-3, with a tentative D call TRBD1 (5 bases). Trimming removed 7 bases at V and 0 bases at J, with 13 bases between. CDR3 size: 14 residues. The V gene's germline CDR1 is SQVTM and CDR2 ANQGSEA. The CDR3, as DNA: TGCAGCGCCTTACCTACAGGCTCTGGAAACACCATATATTTT. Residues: CSALPTGSGNTIYF.

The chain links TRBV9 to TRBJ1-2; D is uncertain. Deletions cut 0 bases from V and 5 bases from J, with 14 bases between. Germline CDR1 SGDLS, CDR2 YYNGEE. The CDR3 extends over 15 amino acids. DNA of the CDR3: TGTGCCAGCAGCGTAGAAGCTGCAGGTAGATATGGCTACACCTTC. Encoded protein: CASSVEAAGRYGYTF.

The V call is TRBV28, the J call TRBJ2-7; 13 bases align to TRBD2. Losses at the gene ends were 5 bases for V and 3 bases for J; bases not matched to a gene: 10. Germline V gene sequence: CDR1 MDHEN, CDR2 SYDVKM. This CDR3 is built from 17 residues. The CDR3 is CASSPGLAGALNYEQYF. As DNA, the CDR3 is TGTGCCAGCAGTCCTGGACTAGCGGGAGCCCTAAACTACGAGCAGTACTTC.

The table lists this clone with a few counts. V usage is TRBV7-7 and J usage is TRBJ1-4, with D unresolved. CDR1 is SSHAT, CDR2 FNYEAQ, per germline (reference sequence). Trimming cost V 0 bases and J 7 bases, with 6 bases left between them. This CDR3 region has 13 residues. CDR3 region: CASSLAVGEKLFF. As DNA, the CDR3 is TGTGCCAGCAGCTTAGCGGTGGGTGAAAAACTGTTTTTT.

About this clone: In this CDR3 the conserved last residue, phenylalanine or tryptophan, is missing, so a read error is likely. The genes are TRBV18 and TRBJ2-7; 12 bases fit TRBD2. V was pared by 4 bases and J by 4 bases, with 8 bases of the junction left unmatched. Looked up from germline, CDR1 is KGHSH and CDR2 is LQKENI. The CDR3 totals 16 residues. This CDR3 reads CASSRLWTSGIYEQYL. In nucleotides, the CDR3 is TGTGCCAGCTCACGTCTTTGGACTAGCGGGATTTACGAGCAGTACCTC.

The CDR3 protein is CAWEGGTGELFF. CDR3 bases: TGTGCCTGGGAGGGGGGAACCGGGGAGCTGTTTTTT. The genes are TRBV30 and TRBJ2-2, with D perhaps TRBD1 or TRBD2 (6 bases each). The CDR3 runs 12 residues. Germline CDR1 reads GTSNPN; CDR2 reads SVGIG (reference sequence). The V end was cut by 5 bases, the J end by 5 bases, with 9 bases between.

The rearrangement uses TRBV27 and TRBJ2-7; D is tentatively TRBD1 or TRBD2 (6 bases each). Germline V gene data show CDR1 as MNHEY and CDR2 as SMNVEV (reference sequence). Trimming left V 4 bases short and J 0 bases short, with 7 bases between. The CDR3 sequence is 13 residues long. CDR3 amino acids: CASSSGASYEQYF. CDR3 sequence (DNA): TGTGCCAGCAGTTCGGGGGCCTCCTACGAGCAGTACTTC.

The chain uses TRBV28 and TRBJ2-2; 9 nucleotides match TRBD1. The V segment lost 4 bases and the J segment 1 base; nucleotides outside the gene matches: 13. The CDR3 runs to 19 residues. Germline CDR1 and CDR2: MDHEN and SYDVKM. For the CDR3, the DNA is TGTGCCAGCAGTTCGAACCGCCACCCGGGACAGGGGAACACCGGGGAGCTGTTTTTT. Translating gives CASSSNRHPGQGNTGELFF.

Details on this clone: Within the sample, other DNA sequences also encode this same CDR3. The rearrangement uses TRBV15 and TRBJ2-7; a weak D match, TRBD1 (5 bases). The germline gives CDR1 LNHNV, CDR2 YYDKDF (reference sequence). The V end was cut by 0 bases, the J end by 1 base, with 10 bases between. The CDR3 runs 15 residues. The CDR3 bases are TGTGCCACCAGCAGAGATAGGGGATTGTCCTACGAGCAGTACTTC. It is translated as CATSRDRGLSYEQYF.

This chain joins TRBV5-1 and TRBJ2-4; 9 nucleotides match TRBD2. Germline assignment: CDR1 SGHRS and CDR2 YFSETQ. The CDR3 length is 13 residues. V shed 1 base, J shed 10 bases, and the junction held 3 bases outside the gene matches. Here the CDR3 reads CASSLNLAGIQYF. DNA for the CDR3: TGCGCCAGCAGCTTGAATCTAGCGGGGATTCAGTACTTC.

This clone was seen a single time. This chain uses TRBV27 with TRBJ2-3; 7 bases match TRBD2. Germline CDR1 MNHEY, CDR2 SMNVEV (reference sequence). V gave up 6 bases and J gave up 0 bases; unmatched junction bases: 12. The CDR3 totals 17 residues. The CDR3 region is CASSAIPSGLSTDTQYF. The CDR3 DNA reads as TGTGCCAGCAGCGCTATACCTAGCGGCCTTAGCACAGATACGCAGTATTTT.

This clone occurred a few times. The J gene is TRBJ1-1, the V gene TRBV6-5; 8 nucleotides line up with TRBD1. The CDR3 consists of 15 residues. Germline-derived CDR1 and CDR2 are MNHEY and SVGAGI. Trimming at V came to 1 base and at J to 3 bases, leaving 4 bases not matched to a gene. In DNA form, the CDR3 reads TGTGCCAGCAGTTACTGGCAGGGGGCCGACACTGAAGCTTTCTTT. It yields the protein CASSYWQGADTEAFF.

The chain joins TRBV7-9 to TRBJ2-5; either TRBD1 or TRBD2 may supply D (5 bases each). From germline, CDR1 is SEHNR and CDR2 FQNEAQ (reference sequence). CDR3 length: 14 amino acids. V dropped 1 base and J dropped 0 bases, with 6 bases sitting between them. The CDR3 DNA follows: TGTGCCAGCAGCTTAGGAGGGGACCAAGAGACCCAGTACTTC. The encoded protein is CASSLGGDQETQYF.

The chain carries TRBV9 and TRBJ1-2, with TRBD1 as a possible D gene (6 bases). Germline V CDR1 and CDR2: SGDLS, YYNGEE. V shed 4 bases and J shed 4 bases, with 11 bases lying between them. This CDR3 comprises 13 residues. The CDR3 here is CASSPGDTYGYTF. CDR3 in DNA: TGTGCCAGCAGCCCGGGGGACACCTATGGCTACACCTTC.

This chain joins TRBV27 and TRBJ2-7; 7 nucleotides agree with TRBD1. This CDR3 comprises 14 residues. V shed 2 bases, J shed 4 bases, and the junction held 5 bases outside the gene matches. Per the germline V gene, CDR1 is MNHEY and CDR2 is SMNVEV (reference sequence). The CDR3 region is CASSLSKGAYEQYF. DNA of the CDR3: TGTGCCAGCAGTTTAAGTAAGGGGGCATACGAGCAGTACTTC.

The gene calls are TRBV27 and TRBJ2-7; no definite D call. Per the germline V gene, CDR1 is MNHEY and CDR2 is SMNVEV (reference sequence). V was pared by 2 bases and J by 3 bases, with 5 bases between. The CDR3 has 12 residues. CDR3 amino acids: CASSLEGYEQYF. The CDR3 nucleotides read TGTGCCAGCAGTTTAGAAGGCTACGAGCAGTACTTC.

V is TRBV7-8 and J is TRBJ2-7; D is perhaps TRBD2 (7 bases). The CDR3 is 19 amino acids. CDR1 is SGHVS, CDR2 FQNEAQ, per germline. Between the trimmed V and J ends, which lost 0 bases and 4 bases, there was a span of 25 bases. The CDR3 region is CASSLAERGTTPYVYEQYF. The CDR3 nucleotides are TGTGCCAGCAGCTTAGCGGAAAGGGGGACTACGCCATATGTATACGAGCAGTACTTC. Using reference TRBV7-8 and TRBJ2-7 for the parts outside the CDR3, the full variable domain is GAGVSQSPRYKVAKRGQDVALRCDPISGHVSLFWYQQALGQGPEFLTYFQNEAQLDKSGLPSDRFFAERPEGSVSTLKIQRTQQEDSAVYLCASSLAERGTTPYVYEQYFGPGTRLTVT.

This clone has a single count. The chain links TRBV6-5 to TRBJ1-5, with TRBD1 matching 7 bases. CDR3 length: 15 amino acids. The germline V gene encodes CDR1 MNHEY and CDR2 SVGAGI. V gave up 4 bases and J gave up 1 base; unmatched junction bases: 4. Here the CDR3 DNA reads TGTGCCAGCAGTTTCCGACAGGGAAGCAATCAGCCCCAGCATTTT. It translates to CASSFRQGSNQPQHF.

CDR3 DNA: TGTGCCAGCAGCGTAGTTTGGACAGGGGAGGGTGACGATGAGCAGTTCTTC. Translating it yields CASSVVWTGEGDDEQFF. The chain links TRBV9 to TRBJ2-1; 9 bases are shared with TRBD1. Unmatched junction bases numbered 12, after V lost 0 bases and J lost 8 bases. The CDR3 extends over 17 amino acids. In germline, CDR1 is SGDLS, CDR2 YYNGEE.

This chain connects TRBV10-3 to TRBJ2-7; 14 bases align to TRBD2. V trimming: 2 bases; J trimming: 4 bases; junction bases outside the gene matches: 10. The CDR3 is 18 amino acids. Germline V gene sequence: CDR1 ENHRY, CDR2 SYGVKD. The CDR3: CAISEIGLAGGNIYEQYF. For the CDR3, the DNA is TGTGCCATCAGTGAGATCGGACTAGCGGGAGGAAATATTTACGAGCAGTACTTC.

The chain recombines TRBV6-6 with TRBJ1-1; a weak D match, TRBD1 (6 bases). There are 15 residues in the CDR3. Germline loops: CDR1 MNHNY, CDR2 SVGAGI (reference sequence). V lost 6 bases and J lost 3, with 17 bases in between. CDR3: CASSWRAGADTEAFF. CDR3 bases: TGTGCCAGCAGCTGGCGGGCAGGGGCAGACACTGAAGCTTTCTTT.

The CDR3 reads CASSSSGQPQHF. The CDR3, as DNA: TGTGCCAGCAGTTCCTCGGGCCAGCCCCAGCATTTT. The V gene is TRBV27, the J gene TRBJ1-5; D not resolved. Germline CDR1 is MNHEY and CDR2 is SMNVEV (reference sequence). This CDR3 region has 12 residues. Trimming stripped 4 bases from V and 7 bases from J, with 8 bases between.

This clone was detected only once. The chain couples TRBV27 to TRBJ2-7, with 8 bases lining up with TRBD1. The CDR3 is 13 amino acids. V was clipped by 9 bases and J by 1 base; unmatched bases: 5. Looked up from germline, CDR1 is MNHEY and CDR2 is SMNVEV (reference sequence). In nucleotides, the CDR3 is TGTGCCAGTGGGGGACAGGATTCCTACGAGCAGTACTTC. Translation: CASGGQDSYEQYF.

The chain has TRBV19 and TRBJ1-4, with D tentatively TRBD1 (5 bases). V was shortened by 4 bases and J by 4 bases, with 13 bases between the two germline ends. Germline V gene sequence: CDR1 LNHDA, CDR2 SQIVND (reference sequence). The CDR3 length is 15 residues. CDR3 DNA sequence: TGTGCCAGTAGTAAAGACCGGGGCCTTAATGAAAAACTGTTTTTT. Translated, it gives CASSKDRGLNEKLFF.

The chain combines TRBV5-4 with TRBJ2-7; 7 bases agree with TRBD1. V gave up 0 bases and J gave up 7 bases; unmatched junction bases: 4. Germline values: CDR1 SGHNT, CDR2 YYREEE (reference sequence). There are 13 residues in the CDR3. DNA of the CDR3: TGTGCCAGCAGCTTGGAAGGGGGCGCTGAGCAGTACTTC. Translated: CASSLEGGAEQYF.

The chain's CDR3 is CASSFIPGGDPEAFF. In nucleotides, the CDR3 is TGTGCCAGCAGCTTTATCCCAGGGGGCGATCCTGAAGCTTTCTTT. The rearrangement uses TRBV7-2 and TRBJ1-1, with TRBD1 matching 8 bases. The CDR3 has 15 amino acids. J was trimmed by 6 bases and V by 3 bases; bases with no gene match: 9. Looked up from germline, CDR1 is SGHTA and CDR2 is FQGNSA. The full variable domain, completed using reference TRBV7-2 and TRBJ1-1, is GAGVSQSPSNKVTEKGKDVELRCDPISGHTALYWYRQSLGQGLEFLIYFQGNSAPDKSGLPSDRFSAERTGGSVSTLTIQRTQQEDSAVYLCASSFIPGGDPEAFFGQGTRLTVV.

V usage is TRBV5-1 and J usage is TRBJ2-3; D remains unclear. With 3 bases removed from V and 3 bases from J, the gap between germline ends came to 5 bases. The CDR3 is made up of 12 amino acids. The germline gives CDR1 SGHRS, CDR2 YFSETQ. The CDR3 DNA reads TGCGCCAGCAGCTCCAATACAGATACGCAGTATTTT. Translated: CASSSNTDTQYF.

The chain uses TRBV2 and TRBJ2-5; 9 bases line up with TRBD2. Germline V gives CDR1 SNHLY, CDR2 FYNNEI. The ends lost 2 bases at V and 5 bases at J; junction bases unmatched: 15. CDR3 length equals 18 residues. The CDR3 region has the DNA TGTGCCAGCAGTGAATCTACCACTTCCGGGACTAGCTGGGAGACCCAGTACTTC. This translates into CASSESTTSGTSWETQYF.

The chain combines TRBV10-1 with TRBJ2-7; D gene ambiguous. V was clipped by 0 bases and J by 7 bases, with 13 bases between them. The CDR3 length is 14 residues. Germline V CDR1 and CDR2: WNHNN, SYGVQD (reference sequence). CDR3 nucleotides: TGCGCCAGCAGTGAGTCGTACAAGGTTGAAGAGCAGTACTTC. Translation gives CASSESYKVEEQYF.

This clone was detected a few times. The DNA of the CDR3 is TGTGCCAGTAGTATAGCGGGAGCTCCCTTTACCTCCTACGAGCAGTACTTC. Translation: CASSIAGAPFTSYEQYF. The J gene is TRBJ2-7, the V gene TRBV19, with D possibly matching TRBD2 (6 bases). V lost 1 base, J lost 0 bases, and 16 bases lay in between. There are 17 residues in the CDR3. Germline CDR1 is LNHDA and CDR2 is SQIVND (reference sequence). The whole variable domain, remainder taken from reference TRBV19 and TRBJ2-7, is DGGITQSPKYLFRKEGQNVTLSCEQNLNHDAMYWYRQDPGQGLRLIYYSQIVNDFQKGDIAEGYSVSREKKESFPLTVTSAQKNPTAFYLCASSIAGAPFTSYEQYFGPGTRLTVT.